This T cell receptor (beta chain) was documented in a study of T cells in Graves' hyperthyroidism and ophthalmopathy. This clonotype was counted ten times or more. What it recognizes is unknown. Findings of the study overall: Ophthalmopathy, which appeared later, was predicted by the model a median around 6.5 months before onset. Clonotypes that were expanded in thyroid above 0.001 mostly appeared in blood too. Ophthalmopathy stood apart from stable hyperthyroidism in a 13 V-J model.

The CDR3 totals 15 residues. The V end was cut by 4 bases, the J end by 2 bases, with 14 bases between. Germline values: CDR1 LGHDT, CDR2 YNNKEL (reference sequence). RNA transcripts gave rise to amplified TCR beta CDR3 regions. Carried out on the TCR CDR3, a first-round RT-PCR used the HTBI primer set. MiXCR, run by TCRdb on the multiplex PCR reads, gives a single entry per CDR3 protein. This sample has 530,000 or so distinct CDR3 sequences, with 17% found just once. PBMCs stemmed from 10 ml fresh peripheral blood. This rearrangement joins TRBV3-1 to TRBJ2-5, with D hard to call. This sequence originates from a woman under 30 with Graves' ophthalmopathy. The sequencing sample was made of blood. The CDR3 region is CASSPLGLAQETQYF. Here the CDR3 DNA reads TGTGCCAGCAGCCCGCTAGGTCTCGCTCAAGAGACCCAGTACTTC.